This T cell receptor (beta chain) appears in the sequencing data of a study of T cell responses to AZD1222 COVID-19 vaccine. Study-level background: Researchers grouped second doses given at about 4 or about 12 weeks into one pool. Study-level results: Breadth and depth of Spike-specific TCRs rose after two AZD1222 doses. Donors were largely white British and mainly female; clonal diversity was possibly underestimated. All repertoire sampling was performed exclusively after the peak T cell response.

To note about this clone: Its antigen is as yet unknown.

Using immunoSEQ multiplex PCR, the repertoire was profiled, and TCRdb retains in-frame clones only, with some absent. Found here are around 70,000 clones, around 80% of them singletons; the top ten hold roughly 12%. This TCR came from an adult in good health. The starting material was peripheral blood, obtained on day 0 of AZD1222 vaccination.

In nucleotides, the CDR3 is TGCGCCAGCAGAGCCCGGGACCTCCTACGGAACTATGGCTACACCTTC. It is translated as CASRARDLLRNYGYTF. The rearrangement links TRBV5-1 to TRBJ1-2, with D maybe TRBD1 (5 bases). Between the trimmed V and J ends, which lost 5 bases and 2 bases, there was a span of 19 bases. CDR1 SGHRS and CDR2 YFSETQ come from the germline V gene. The length of the CDR3 is 16 residues.